This TCR beta chain was sequenced for a study of cytomegalovirus exposure and HLA in healthy donors. The PCR ran on 60 Vbeta and 13 Jbeta primers. Sequenced by immunoSEQ multiplex PCR; TCRdb stores in-frame clones only, minus some. The data hold about 200,000 clones, with roughly 83% observed a single time. The CDR3 has 13 amino acids. V was clipped by 3 bases and J by 4 bases; unmatched bases: 3. Germline V gene lookup returns CDR1 SGHRS and CDR2 YFSETQ. Turning to this clone: Its antigen remains unknown. Since a much larger clone is just one base distant, this may be a read error.

General study points: The presence/absence work took it that sequencing depth was about the same across donors.

Sequences were obtained from PBMCs. J is TRBJ2-7 and V is TRBV5-1; TRBD1 agrees at 8 bases. This TCR was recovered from a boy between 2 and 10 years old in good health and CMV-seronegative. In DNA, the CDR3 is TGCGCCAGCAGCTCCGACAGGGGTTACGAGCAGTACTTC. It encodes CASSSDRGYEQYF. The full variable domain, rest sourced from reference TRBV5-1 and TRBJ2-7, is KAGVTQTPRYLIKTRGQQVTLSCSPISGHRSVSWYQQTPGQGLQFLFEYFSETQRNKGNFPGRFSGRQFSNSRSEMNVSTLELGDSALYLCASSSDRGYEQYFGPGTRLTVT.